These 21 T cell receptor beta chains came from one sample sequenced in a study of blood T cell repertoires in COVID-19. This table comes from immunoSEQ multiplex PCR, and its TCRdb copy is limited to in-frame clones, with some not included. In the table there are roughly 100,000 clones, more than 75% of which are singletons. The sample was peripheral blood. The receptors were sampled from a man aged 55 to 70 with active or convalescent COVID-19.

The CDR3 is CASSLYAGASSYNEQFF. CDR3 DNA sequence: TGTGCCAGCAGCTTATACGCGGGAGCGAGCTCCTACAATGAGCAGTTCTTC. The V and J genes are TRBV7-8 and TRBJ2-1, with 7 bases identical to TRBD2. J was trimmed by 0 bases and V by 2 bases; bases with no gene match: 7. Germline V gene sequence: CDR1 SGHVS, CDR2 FQNEAQ. CDR3 length: 17 amino acids. The whole variable domain, remainder taken from reference TRBV7-8 and TRBJ2-1, is GAGVSQSPRYKVAKRGQDVALRCDPISGHVSLFWYQQALGQGPEFLTYFQNEAQLDKSGLPSDRFFAERPEGSVSTLKIQRTQQEDSAVYLCASSLYAGASSYNEQFFGPGTRLTVL.

CDR3 sequence reads: CSVGNNRGSAKNIQYF. DNA for the CDR3: TGCAGCGTTGGAAATAACAGGGGTAGCGCCAAAAACATTCAGTACTTC. This rearrangement joins TRBV29-1 to TRBJ2-4; 7 nucleotides align to TRBD1. This CDR3 spans 16 amino acids. The V gene end was trimmed by 4 bases and the J gene end by 1 base; junction bases not matched to a gene: 10. CDR1 and CDR2 from the germline V gene are SQVTM and ANQGSEA.

This clone was detected a few times. This sequence joins TRBV18 and TRBJ2-3, with 11 bases lining up with TRBD2. The CDR3 totals 15 residues. Germline lookup yields CDR1 KGHSH and CDR2 LQKENI. V lost 5 bases and J lost 4; bases outside the gene matches: 5. CDR3 DNA: TGTGCCAGCTCATTAGCGGGAGGGCCGGCAGATACGCAGTATTTT. This translates into CASSLAGGPADTQYF.

As regards this clone: A junction end diverges from the germline sequence, so it may reflect a read error. This chain uses TRBV18 with TRBJ2-2; 12 nucleotides match TRBD2. CDR1 and CDR2 from the germline V gene are KGHSH and LQKENI. The CDR3 runs to 17 residues. For the CDR3, the DNA is TGTGCCACCTCACCCTTTCCCGGGACTAGCGGGACCGGGGAGCTGTTTTTT. This gives the protein CATSPFPGTSGTGELFF.

The chain has TRBV7-2 and TRBJ2-7, with 8 bases aligning to TRBD1. V lost 6 bases to trimming and J lost 3 bases; unmatched junction nucleotides: 4. The CDR3 runs 13 residues. CDR1 is SGHTA and CDR2 is FQGNSA in the germline V gene. The CDR3 DNA reads TGTGCCAGCAGTCCGGACAGGGACTACGAGCAGTACTTC. Translated, it gives CASSPDRDYEQYF. Full variable domain (outside the CDR3, taken from reference TRBV7-2 and TRBJ2-7): GAGVSQSPSNKVTEKGKDVELRCDPISGHTALYWYRQSLGQGLEFLIYFQGNSAPDKSGLPSDRFSAERTGGSVSTLTIQRTQQEDSAVYLCASSPDRDYEQYFGPGTRLTVT.

The rearrangement uses TRBV5-1 and TRBJ2-5; possible D gene TRBD2, 6 bases. V lost 3 bases and J 5 bases, leaving 20 bases between the germline ends. This CDR3 region has 16 residues. Germline loops: CDR1 SGHRS, CDR2 YFSETQ. DNA for the CDR3: TGCGCCAGCAGCTCCGGTGGCGGGAACGAGGGGGAGACCCAGTACTTC. The encoded protein is CASSSGGGNEGETQYF.

This sequence joins TRBV2 and TRBJ1-4; 10 bases are a match to TRBD1. This CDR3 comprises 14 residues. Germline assignment: CDR1 SNHLY and CDR2 FYNNEI. Trimming removed 7 bases from V and 5 bases from J; junction bases left unmatched: 4. The CDR3 bases are TGTGCCAGCATAGACAGGGGGCTAAATGAAAAACTGTTTTTT. The encoded protein is CASIDRGLNEKLFF.

This clone occurred a few times. This chain links TRBV19 with TRBJ2-7; TRBD2 aligns across 12 bases. V lost 5 bases and J lost 4; bases outside the gene matches: 3. Germline CDR1 and CDR2: LNHDA and SQIVND (reference sequence). This CDR3 region has 14 residues. The DNA of the CDR3 is TGTGCCAGTAGTCCGGGACTAGCGGGTTACGAGCAGTACTTC. It specifies CASSPGLAGYEQYF.

The genes are TRBV11-3 and TRBJ2-3; 8 bases fit TRBD1. Looked up from germline, CDR1 is SGHNT and CDR2 is YENEEA. J lost 5 bases, V lost 4 bases, and 11 bases had no gene match. The CDR3 consists of 16 residues. This chain's CDR3 is CASSSETGDGEDTQYF. DNA of the CDR3: TGTGCCAGCAGCTCCGAGACAGGGGATGGAGAAGATACGCAGTATTTT. The full variable domain, its missing parts supplied by reference TRBV11-3 and TRBJ2-3, is EAGVVQSPRYKIIEKKQPVAFWCNPISGHNTLYWYLQNLGQGPELLIRYENEEAVDDSQLPKDRFSAERLKGVDSTLKIQPAELGDSAVYLCASSSETGDGEDTQYFGPGTRLTVL.

This rearrangement joins TRBV19 to TRBJ1-2; no clear D gene. V gave up 5 bases and J gave up 8 bases, with 15 bases separating them. The CDR3 covers 13 residues. The germline V gene encodes CDR1 LNHDA and CDR2 SQIVND (reference sequence). The CDR3 spells CASSLVDSRGYTF. The DNA for the CDR3 is TGTGCCAGTAGTCTCGTAGACTCAAGGGGCTACACCTTC.

This sequence joins TRBV24-1 and TRBJ2-2; 11 bases line up with TRBD1. Unmatched junction bases numbered 8, after V lost 4 bases and J lost 2 bases. The CDR3 spans 18 residues. Germline loops: CDR1 KGHDR, CDR2 SFDVKD. The CDR3 sequence is CATSDLGQGGINTGELFF. For the CDR3, the DNA is TGTGCCACCAGTGACCTGGGACAGGGGGGTATTAACACCGGGGAGCTGTTTTTT.

This chain links TRBV18 with TRBJ2-1; TRBD2 matches 11 bases. With 0 bases clipped from V and 7 bases from J, the junction kept 8 bases outside the gene matches. Germline V gene lookup returns CDR1 KGHSH and CDR2 LQKENI. The CDR3 covers 17 residues. The CDR3 protein is CASSPPQALAGGNEQFF. In DNA, the CDR3 is TGTGCCAGCTCACCACCACAGGCCCTAGCGGGGGGAAATGAGCAGTTCTTC. The entire variable domain, with the rest obtained from reference TRBV18 and TRBJ2-1, is as follows: NAGVMQNPRHLVRRRGQEARLRCSPMKGHSHVYWYRQLPEEGLKFMVYLQKENIIDESGMPKERFSAEFPKEGPSILRIQQVVRGDSAAYFCASSPPQALAGGNEQFFGPGTRLTVL.

This clone occurred a few times. The chain links TRBV27 to TRBJ1-1, with 9 bases identical to TRBD1. Unmatched junction bases numbered 7, after V lost 4 bases and J lost 7 bases. The germline V gene has CDR1 MNHEY and CDR2 SMNVEV (reference sequence). The CDR3 loop spans 14 amino acids. CDR3 loop: CASSYQGTGFEAFF. The CDR3 region has the DNA TGTGCCAGCAGTTATCAGGGGACAGGGTTTGAAGCTTTCTTT.

This chain links TRBV7-7 with TRBJ2-1; D may be TRBD1 (6 bases). Germline V gene data show CDR1 as SSHAT and CDR2 as FNYEAQ (reference sequence). This CDR3 is built from 21 residues. Trimming shortened V by 2 bases and J by 5 bases, and 31 bases separated the two germline ends. For the CDR3, the DNA is TGTGCCAGCAGCTTAAAGGCGGACAGCGGCGCGTTCGCTCCACCGGACAATGAGCAGTTCTTC. This sequence encodes CASSLKADSGAFAPPDNEQFF.

This clone was observed a handful of times. This chain joins TRBV6-6 and TRBJ1-5, with TRBD1 as a possible D gene (6 bases). The CDR3 is 16 residues long. Deletions cut 4 bases from V and 1 base from J, with 14 bases between. The V gene's germline CDR1 is MNHNY and CDR2 SVGAGI (reference sequence). The CDR3 nucleotides read TGTGCCAGCAGTTTACTGAGAAGGGGGAGCAATCAGCCCCAGCATTTT. It codes for CASSLLRRGSNQPQHF.

This chain uses TRBV18 with TRBJ1-2; D gene uncertain. This CDR3 has 14 amino acids. Trimming cost V 2 bases and J 4 bases, with 11 bases left between them. Germline CDR1 and CDR2: KGHSH and LQKENI. The CDR3 nucleotides are TGTGCCAGCTCACCAGGAGCGGGAACCTATGGCTACACCTTC. Encoded protein: CASSPGAGTYGYTF.

This clone was observed a single time. The chain has TRBV6-4 and TRBJ2-7; 7 bases fit TRBD2. The J segment lost 5 bases and the V segment lost 6 bases, leaving 4 bases of the junction unmatched. CDR1 and CDR2 (germline): MRHNA, SNTAGT. The CDR3 spans 12 residues. DNA of the CDR3: TGTGCCAGCAGCCTGCTAGCGGACGAGCAGTACGTC. It encodes CASSLLADEQYV.

The chain uses TRBV6-5 and TRBJ1-3; 7 bases align to TRBD1. With 5 bases clipped from V and 2 bases from J, the junction kept 6 bases outside the gene matches. CDR1 MNHEY and CDR2 SVGAGI come from the germline V gene. This CDR3 spans 15 amino acids. The CDR3 bases are TGTGCCAGCAGTAATTCCGGGACAGCTGGAAACACCATATATTTT. Protein sequence: CASSNSGTAGNTIYF.

The CDR3 DNA follows: TGTGCCTGGAGTGTAGGCCAGCGAGAGACCCAGTACTTC. Translating it yields CAWSVGQRETQYF. The chain has TRBV30 and TRBJ2-5; no clear D. This CDR3 comprises 13 residues. V lost 0 bases, J lost 4 bases, and 9 bases lay in between. Germline V gives CDR1 GTSNPN, CDR2 SVGIG (reference sequence).

The CDR3 region has the DNA TGTGCCAGCTGCCGAGGCACCTCCTACGAGCAGTACTTC. It codes for CASCRGTSYEQYF. The J gene is TRBJ2-7, the V gene TRBV12-3 or TRBV12-4; D remains ambiguous. The CDR3 is made up of 13 amino acids. The ends were cut back, 8 bases at V and 0 bases at J, with 11 bases in the middle.

The V gene is TRBV7-6, the J gene TRBJ1-3; D gene uncertain. V was cut by 6 bases and J by 4 bases, with 4 bases left in between. Germline values: CDR1 SGHVS, CDR2 FNYEAQ. This CDR3 is 11 amino acids long. The CDR3 region is CASRLGNTIYF. The DNA for the CDR3 is TGTGCCAGCAGACTCGGAAACACCATATATTTT.